The rows below give T cell receptor beta chains drawn from one sample of a study of shared clonotypes between healthy human individuals. Assay used: immunoSEQ multiplex PCR; TCRdb lists only in-frame clones, some missing. The data show 2 million to 2.5 million clones, with less than 95% seen just once and about 0.36% held by the top ten. The sample consisted of naive CD4+ T cells from PBMCs. Receptors originate from a man aged 18 to 30 in good health. Some clones in this sample may be carry-over from other donors' samples. CDR3s include the opening cysteine and the closing phenylalanine or tryptophan. A D gene is named only where the DNA matches it firmly. A row's size may be missing; if present it is once, few, many or a size class.

cdr3_aa: CASSLGPGYTGELFF
cdr3_nt: TGTGCCAGCAGCCTGGGTCCAGGGTACACCGGGGAGCTGTTTTTT
v_call: TRBV6-5
d_call: NA
j_call: TRBJ2-2
clone_size: NA

cdr3_aa: CARSPRCFMYF
cdr3_nt: TGTGCCAGAAGCCCCAGGTGTTTCATGTACTTC
v_call: TRBV5-3
d_call: NA
j_call: TRBJ2-7
clone_size: once

cdr3_aa: CASSSPAEITYEQYF
cdr3_nt: TGTGCCAGCAGTTCTCCAGCGGAAATCACCTACGAGCAGTACTTC
v_call: TRBV28
d_call: NA
j_call: TRBJ2-7
clone_size: NA

cdr3_aa: CASRPTHRESEAFF
cdr3_nt: TGTGCCAGCAGACCGACTCATCGGGAGTCTGAAGCTTTCTTT
v_call: TRBV5-4
d_call: NA
j_call: TRBJ1-1
clone_size: NA

cdr3_aa: CASRRTSGGYEQFF
cdr3_nt: TGTGCCAGCAGGCGGACTAGTGGGGGCTATGAGCAGTTCTTC
v_call: TRBV27
d_call: NA
j_call: TRBJ2-1
clone_size: NA

cdr3_aa: CASSPSLGRETQYF
cdr3_nt: TGCGCCAGCAGCCCAAGTTTGGGTAGGGAGACCCAGTACTTC
v_call: TRBV4-3
d_call: NA
j_call: TRBJ2-5
clone_size: NA

cdr3_aa: CASSDIKGGITDTQYF
cdr3_nt: TGTGCCAGCAGCGACATAAAGGGCGGGATAACAGATACGCAGTATTTT
v_call: TRBV11-3
d_call: NA
j_call: TRBJ2-3
clone_size: NA

cdr3_aa: CASSPTGSPLHQETQYF
cdr3_nt: TGTGCCAGCAGTCCCACAGGCTCTCCACTACACCAAGAGACCCAGTACTTC
v_call: TRBV2
d_call: NA
j_call: TRBJ2-5
clone_size: once

cdr3_aa: CASSSWTGVGTDTQYF
cdr3_nt: TGTGCCAGCAGCTCCTGGACAGGGGTTGGCACAGATACGCAGTATTTT
v_call: TRBV11-3
d_call: TRBD1
j_call: TRBJ2-3
clone_size: once

cdr3_aa: CASSSSGGREQYF
cdr3_nt: TGTGCCAGCAGCTCTTCCGGGGGTCGCGAGCAGTACTTC
v_call: TRBV12-1
d_call: NA
j_call: TRBJ2-7
clone_size: NA

cdr3_aa: CASSPRGFSDEQFF
cdr3_nt: TGTGCCAGCAGTCCCCGGGGGTTTTCCGATGAGCAGTTCTTC
v_call: TRBV28
d_call: NA
j_call: TRBJ2-1
clone_size: NA

cdr3_aa: CASSYKGLGQPQHF
cdr3_nt: TGTGCCAGCAGTTATAAGGGCTTGGGTCAGCCCCAGCATTTT
v_call: TRBV7-2
d_call: NA
j_call: TRBJ1-5
clone_size: NA

cdr3_aa: CASSIDPRGLAGFSEQFF
cdr3_nt: TGTGCCAGTAGTATAGACCCCCGGGGACTAGCGGGATTTAGTGAGCAGTTCTTC
v_call: TRBV19
d_call: TRBD2
j_call: TRBJ2-1
clone_size: NA

cdr3_aa: CSVSGTGDYGYTF
cdr3_nt: TGCAGCGTGTCCGGGACAGGGGACTATGGCTACACCTTC
v_call: TRBV29-1
d_call: TRBD1
j_call: TRBJ1-2
clone_size: NA

cdr3_aa: CASSNWDRGSTGELFF
cdr3_nt: TGTGCCAGCAGCAACTGGGACAGGGGGAGCACCGGGGAGCTGTTTTTT
v_call: TRBV13
d_call: TRBD1
j_call: TRBJ2-2
clone_size: NA

cdr3_aa: CASSAGLAGAEQYF
cdr3_nt: TGTGCCAGCAGCGCGGGACTAGCGGGAGCCGAGCAGTACTTC
v_call: TRBV7-2
d_call: TRBD2
j_call: TRBJ2-7
clone_size: NA

cdr3_aa: CASSSPRGRKANYGYTF
cdr3_nt: TGTGCCAGCAGTTCCCCTCGAGGGCGCAAGGCTAACTATGGCTACACCTTC
v_call: TRBV28
d_call: NA
j_call: TRBJ1-2
clone_size: NA

cdr3_aa: CASRQQGDYGYTF
cdr3_nt: TGTGCCAGCAGGCAACAGGGGGACTATGGCTACACCTTC
v_call: TRBV5-4
d_call: TRBD1
j_call: TRBJ1-2
clone_size: NA

cdr3_aa: CASSTLAGVGETQYF
cdr3_nt: TGCGCCAGCAGCACCTTAGCGGGAGTGGGGGAGACCCAGTACTTC
v_call: TRBV5-1
d_call: TRBD2
j_call: TRBJ2-5
clone_size: NA

cdr3_aa: CASSPWSGFSYEQYF
cdr3_nt: TGTGCCAGCAGCCCCTGGTCGGGGTTCTCCTACGAGCAGTACTTC
v_call: TRBV11-2
d_call: NA
j_call: TRBJ2-7
clone_size: NA

cdr3_aa: CASSLGLKDGYTF
cdr3_nt: TGTGCCAGCAGCTTAGGGCTTAAGGATGGCTACACCTTC
v_call: TRBV7-3
d_call: NA
j_call: TRBJ1-2
clone_size: NA

cdr3_aa: CASSYFDTQYF
cdr3_nt: TGTGCCAGCAGTTATTTTGATACGCAGTATTTT
v_call: TRBV6-5
d_call: NA
j_call: TRBJ2-3
clone_size: NA

cdr3_aa: CASSPREGPWIPEAFF
cdr3_nt: TGTGCCAGCAGCCCACGTGAGGGACCCTGGATCCCTGAAGCTTTCTTT
v_call: TRBV5-6
d_call: NA
j_call: TRBJ1-1
clone_size: once

cdr3_aa: CASSQDLGSTGNTIYF
cdr3_nt: TGCGCCAGCAGCCAAGATCTGGGATCTACTGGAAACACCATATATTTT
v_call: TRBV4-3
d_call: NA
j_call: TRBJ1-3
clone_size: once

cdr3_aa: CASSEHSRAYF
cdr3_nt: TGCGCCAGCAGTGAGCATTCTAGGGCGTACTTC
v_call: TRBV10-1
d_call: NA
j_call: TRBJ2-7
clone_size: NA

cdr3_aa: CASSLSYEQFF
cdr3_nt: TGTGCCAGCAGCTTATCGTATGAGCAGTTCTTC
v_call: TRBV7-9
d_call: NA
j_call: TRBJ2-1
clone_size: NA

cdr3_aa: CASSPPPGNTEAFF
cdr3_nt: TGTGCCAGCTCACCACCGCCGGGGAACACTGAAGCTTTCTTT
v_call: TRBV18
d_call: NA
j_call: TRBJ1-1
clone_size: few

cdr3_aa: CASSPGPNSGNTIYF
cdr3_nt: TGTGCCAGCTCACCAGGACCGAACTCTGGAAACACCATATATTTT
v_call: TRBV18
d_call: NA
j_call: TRBJ1-3
clone_size: NA

cdr3_aa: CASSLSGGNEQYF
cdr3_nt: TGCGCCAGCAGCTTGTCCGGGGGGAACGAGCAGTACTTC
v_call: TRBV5-1
d_call: TRBD2
j_call: TRBJ2-7
clone_size: NA

cdr3_aa: CASSLAANTGELFF
cdr3_nt: TGTGCCAGCAGCTTAGCGGCGAACACCGGGGAGCTGTTTTTT
v_call: TRBV7-3
d_call: NA
j_call: TRBJ2-2
clone_size: NA

cdr3_aa: CASSSSRSGVSTDTQYF
cdr3_nt: TGTGCCAGCAGCTCCTCTCGTAGCGGGGTTAGCACAGATACGCAGTATTTT
v_call: TRBV5-4
d_call: TRBD2
j_call: TRBJ2-3
clone_size: NA

cdr3_aa: CASSLVGLADTQYF
cdr3_nt: TGTGCCAGCAGCTTAGTGGGATTGGCAGATACGCAGTATTTT
v_call: TRBV7-2
d_call: NA
j_call: TRBJ2-3
clone_size: NA

cdr3_aa: CASMNLWEQYF
cdr3_nt: TGTGCCAGCATGAATCTGTGGGAGCAGTACTTC
v_call: TRBV6-5
d_call: NA
j_call: TRBJ2-7
clone_size: NA

cdr3_aa: CASSRRTSEYTDTQYF
cdr3_nt: TGCGCCAGCAGCCGGCGGACTAGCGAATACACAGATACGCAGTATTTT
v_call: TRBV4-1
d_call: TRBD2
j_call: TRBJ2-3
clone_size: NA

cdr3_aa: CASSLRIYNEQFF
cdr3_nt: TGTGCCAGCAGCTTAAGGATTTACAATGAGCAGTTCTTC
v_call: TRBV7-3
d_call: NA
j_call: TRBJ2-1
clone_size: NA

cdr3_aa: CASSPRVGVQETQYF
cdr3_nt: TGTGCCAGCTCTCCTAGGGTTGGAGTCCAAGAGACCCAGTACTTC
v_call: TRBV18
d_call: NA
j_call: TRBJ2-5
clone_size: once

cdr3_aa: CATGRPNYGYTF
cdr3_nt: TGTGCCACTGGTAGACCTAACTATGGCTACACCTTC
v_call: TRBV28
d_call: NA
j_call: TRBJ1-2
clone_size: once

cdr3_aa: CARSLNRGDYGYTF
cdr3_nt: TGTGCCAGAAGCTTGAACAGGGGGGACTATGGCTACACCTTC
v_call: TRBV5-3
d_call: TRBD1
j_call: TRBJ1-2
clone_size: NA

cdr3_aa: CASSFGRETQYF
cdr3_nt: TGTGCCAGCAGCTTCGGGAGGGAGACCCAGTACTTC
v_call: TRBV7-2
d_call: TRBD2
j_call: TRBJ2-5
clone_size: NA

cdr3_aa: CASSLGGPGNTIYF
cdr3_nt: TGTGCCAGCAGCTTGGGTGGACCTGGAAACACCATATATTTT
v_call: TRBV5-4
d_call: NA
j_call: TRBJ1-3
clone_size: NA

cdr3_aa: CASSLKGQGGKNEQFF
cdr3_nt: TGTGCCAGCAGCTTAAAAGGACAGGGGGGTAAGAATGAGCAGTTCTTC
v_call: TRBV7-3
d_call: TRBD1
j_call: TRBJ2-1
clone_size: NA

cdr3_aa: CSVDGLLSGNTIYF
cdr3_nt: TGCAGCGTGGACGGACTTCTCTCTGGAAACACCATATATTTT
v_call: TRBV29-1
d_call: NA
j_call: TRBJ1-3
clone_size: once

cdr3_aa: CASSPPGQGVGGGFF
cdr3_nt: TGTGCCAGCAGCCCGCCGGGACAGGGGGTGGGGGGCGGTTTCTTT
v_call: TRBV11-2
d_call: TRBD1
j_call: TRBJ1-1
clone_size: NA

cdr3_aa: CASSLGGSKNTEAFF
cdr3_nt: TGTGCCAGCAGCTTAGGGGGGTCTAAGAACACTGAAGCTTTCTTT
v_call: TRBV5-4
d_call: NA
j_call: TRBJ1-1
clone_size: NA

cdr3_aa: CASRGAGPLTGELFF
cdr3_nt: TGTGCCAGCAGAGGGGCCGGGCCACTCACCGGGGAGCTGTTTTTT
v_call: TRBV25-1
d_call: NA
j_call: TRBJ2-2
clone_size: NA

cdr3_aa: CATQGPEEQYF
cdr3_nt: TGTGCCACACAAGGGCCGGAGGAGCAGTACTTC
v_call: TRBV11-2
d_call: NA
j_call: TRBJ2-7
clone_size: NA

cdr3_aa: CASSPQGFTEAFF
cdr3_nt: TGTGCCAGCTCACCACAGGGGTTCACTGAAGCTTTCTTT
v_call: TRBV18
d_call: NA
j_call: TRBJ1-1
clone_size: NA

cdr3_aa: CTSSLGLRNTEAFF
cdr3_nt: TGCACCAGCAGCTTGGGACTCCGGAACACTGAAGCTTTCTTT
v_call: TRBV5-1
d_call: NA
j_call: TRBJ1-1
clone_size: NA

cdr3_aa: CASSEVVPPGYNEQFF
cdr3_nt: TGTGCCAGCAGTGAAGTGGTACCCCCTGGTTACAATGAGCAGTTCTTC
v_call: TRBV25-1
d_call: NA
j_call: TRBJ2-1
clone_size: NA

cdr3_aa: CASSVRALNTEAFF
cdr3_nt: TGTGCCAGCAGTGTGAGGGCGTTGAACACTGAAGCTTTCTTT
v_call: TRBV6-1
d_call: NA
j_call: TRBJ1-1
clone_size: NA

cdr3_aa: CASSSDRVKETQYF
cdr3_nt: TGTGCCAGCAGCTCGGACAGGGTAAAAGAGACCCAGTACTTC
v_call: TRBV11-3
d_call: TRBD1
j_call: TRBJ2-5
clone_size: NA

cdr3_aa: CASSKVRGRQTSSGNTIYF
cdr3_nt: TGTGCCAGCAGCAAAGTAAGGGGAAGGCAGACGAGCTCTGGAAACACCATATATTTT
v_call: TRBV21-1
d_call: NA
j_call: TRBJ1-3
clone_size: NA

cdr3_aa: CASIGTSGRTDTQYF
cdr3_nt: TGTGCCAGTATAGGGACTAGCGGGAGAACAGATACGCAGTATTTT
v_call: TRBV19
d_call: TRBD2
j_call: TRBJ2-3
clone_size: NA

cdr3_aa: CASGRITDTQYF
cdr3_nt: TGTGCCAGCGGGCGGATCACAGATACGCAGTATTTT
v_call: TRBV2
d_call: NA
j_call: TRBJ2-3
clone_size: NA

cdr3_aa: CASSQEGGQDTEAFF
cdr3_nt: TGTGCCAGCAGCCAAGAAGGGGGGCAGGACACTGAAGCTTTCTTT
v_call: TRBV14
d_call: NA
j_call: TRBJ1-1
clone_size: NA

cdr3_aa: CASSLEGAEDTQYF
cdr3_nt: TGCGCCAGCAGCTTGGAGGGAGCGGAAGATACGCAGTATTTT
v_call: TRBV5-1
d_call: NA
j_call: TRBJ2-3
clone_size: NA

cdr3_aa: CASSPDGNTIYF
cdr3_nt: TGTGCCAGCTCCCCGGATGGAAACACCATATATTTT
v_call: TRBV18
d_call: NA
j_call: TRBJ1-3
clone_size: NA

cdr3_aa: CASSFAQDRGPPQPQHF
cdr3_nt: TGTGCCAGCAGCTTTGCGCAGGACAGGGGGCCGCCTCAGCCCCAGCATTTT
v_call: TRBV12-1
d_call: NA
j_call: TRBJ1-5
clone_size: NA

cdr3_aa: CASSQDVSGAKGRGEQFF
cdr3_nt: TGCGCCAGCAGCCAAGATGTTTCCGGGGCCAAGGGGAGGGGTGAGCAGTTCTTC
v_call: TRBV4-1
d_call: TRBD2
j_call: TRBJ2-1
clone_size: NA

cdr3_aa: CASRQLPYNEQFF
cdr3_nt: TGTGCCAGCCGCCAGCTCCCCTACAATGAGCAGTTCTTC
v_call: TRBV6-5
d_call: NA
j_call: TRBJ2-1
clone_size: NA